The next 10 T cell receptor beta chains were all read from a single sample in a study of blood T cell repertoires in COVID-19. Method: immunoSEQ multiplex PCR; TCRdb's copy keeps in-frame clones and lacks some. Among 200,000 to 250,000 clones listed, 84% were seen once. Sequenced material: peripheral blood. The receptor set was obtained from a man aged 45 to 65 with acute or convalescent COVID-19.

This chain joins TRBV25-1 and TRBJ1-1, with TRBD1 matching 8 bases. The CDR3 sequence is 15 residues long. The V and J ends lost 1 base and 0 bases, in that order; junction bases with no gene match: 1. CDR1 and CDR2 (germline): MGHDK, SYGVNS. DNA of the CDR3: TGTGCCAGCAGTGAATCGGACAGGGTGAACACTGAAGCTTTCTTT. Translated: CASSESDRVNTEAFF. Full variable domain (outside the CDR3, taken from reference TRBV25-1 and TRBJ1-1): EADIYQTPRYLVIGTGKKITLECSQTMGHDKMYWYQQDPGMELHLIHYSYGVNSTEKGDLSSESTVSRIRTEHFPLTLESARPSHTSQYLCASSESDRVNTEAFFGQGTRLTVV.

This clone showed up just once. V is TRBV27 and J is TRBJ2-1; 10 bases map to TRBD2. Germline V CDR1 and CDR2: MNHEY, SMNVEV (reference sequence). V dropped 4 bases and J dropped 0; count of bases not matched to a gene: 9. CDR3 length equals 18 residues. The CDR3 is CASSSRASGRGSYNEQFF. The CDR3 DNA reads TGTGCCAGCAGTTCCAGGGCGAGCGGGAGGGGCTCCTACAATGAGCAGTTCTTC.

The chain links TRBV10-1 to TRBJ2-3; D is possibly TRBD2 (6 bases). V was shortened by 4 bases and J by 3 bases, with 20 bases between the two germline ends. Germline V CDR1 and CDR2: WNHNN, SYGVQD (reference sequence). The CDR3 is made up of 17 amino acids. The CDR3 bases are TGCGCCAGCAGTGCAAGCGGGTTTATACGCGGAACAGATACGCAGTATTTT. Translated, it gives CASSASGFIRGTDTQYF.

The chain employs TRBV28 and TRBJ2-2; D is possibly TRBD1 (5 bases). The CDR3 spans 13 residues. V shed 1 base and J shed 6 bases, with 6 bases lying between them. The germline V gene encodes CDR1 MDHEN and CDR2 SYDVKM. CDR3 DNA: TGTGCCAGCAGTTTATCAGGGCCCGGGGAGCTGTTTTTT. Amino acid sequence: CASSLSGPGELFF.

The chain joins TRBV5-4 to TRBJ1-2, with unresolved D. The germline CDR1 and CDR2 sequences are SGHNT and YYREEE (reference sequence). The germline V and J ends were trimmed by 0 bases and 2 bases, with 11 bases remaining between them. The CDR3 is 15 residues long. The CDR3 spells CASSLAAEANYGYTF. The CDR3, as DNA: TGTGCCAGCAGCTTGGCAGCGGAGGCGAACTATGGCTACACCTTC.

This chain links TRBV6-1 with TRBJ1-5; 7 bases agree with TRBD1. The CDR3 spans 16 residues. Trimming removed 3 bases from V and 5 bases from J; junction bases left unmatched: 10. Germline CDR1 reads MNHNS; CDR2 reads SASEGT. The DNA of the CDR3 is TGTGCCAGCAGTGACCTTCGAGGGGGCGTTTATCAGCCCCAGCATTTT. Residues: CASSDLRGGVYQPQHF.

V is TRBV15 and J is TRBJ1-6; tentatively, D is TRBD1 (5 bases). From germline, CDR1 is LNHNV and CDR2 YYDKDF (reference sequence). This CDR3 comprises 13 residues. Trimming removed 0 bases at V and 9 bases at J, with 6 bases between. Here the CDR3 DNA reads TGTGCCACCAGCAGAGACAGGGCTTCACCCCTCCACTTT. Translation: CATSRDRASPLHF.

The J gene is TRBJ2-7, the V gene TRBV18, with TRBD1 identical over 7 bases. Per germline, CDR1 KGHSH and CDR2 LQKENI. The J segment lost 5 bases and the V segment lost 5 bases, leaving 9 bases of the junction unmatched. This CDR3 is built from 14 residues. The CDR3 nucleotides read TGTGCCAGCTCAAGCACAGGGGATTTGGACGAGCAGTACTTC. Translating it yields CASSSTGDLDEQYF.

The CDR3 region has the DNA TGTGCCAGCAGCTTTCGCGGGCCTAAGCCCCAGCATTTT. Protein sequence: CASSFRGPKPQHF. This chain links TRBV5-6 with TRBJ1-5; D is uncertain. V shed 2 bases and J shed 8 bases, with 11 bases lying between them. The CDR3 is 13 amino acids. Germline CDR1 is SGHDT and CDR2 is YYEEEE.

The chain carries TRBV7-9 and TRBJ1-5, with unresolved D. The V gene lost 4 bases and the J gene lost 4 bases, with 11 bases spanning the gap. The CDR3 is 14 amino acids. Germline values: CDR1 SEHNR, CDR2 FQNEAQ (reference sequence). CDR3 in amino acids: CASSSGGANQPQHF. The CDR3 DNA follows: TGTGCCAGCAGCTCCGGCGGAGCTAATCAGCCCCAGCATTTT.